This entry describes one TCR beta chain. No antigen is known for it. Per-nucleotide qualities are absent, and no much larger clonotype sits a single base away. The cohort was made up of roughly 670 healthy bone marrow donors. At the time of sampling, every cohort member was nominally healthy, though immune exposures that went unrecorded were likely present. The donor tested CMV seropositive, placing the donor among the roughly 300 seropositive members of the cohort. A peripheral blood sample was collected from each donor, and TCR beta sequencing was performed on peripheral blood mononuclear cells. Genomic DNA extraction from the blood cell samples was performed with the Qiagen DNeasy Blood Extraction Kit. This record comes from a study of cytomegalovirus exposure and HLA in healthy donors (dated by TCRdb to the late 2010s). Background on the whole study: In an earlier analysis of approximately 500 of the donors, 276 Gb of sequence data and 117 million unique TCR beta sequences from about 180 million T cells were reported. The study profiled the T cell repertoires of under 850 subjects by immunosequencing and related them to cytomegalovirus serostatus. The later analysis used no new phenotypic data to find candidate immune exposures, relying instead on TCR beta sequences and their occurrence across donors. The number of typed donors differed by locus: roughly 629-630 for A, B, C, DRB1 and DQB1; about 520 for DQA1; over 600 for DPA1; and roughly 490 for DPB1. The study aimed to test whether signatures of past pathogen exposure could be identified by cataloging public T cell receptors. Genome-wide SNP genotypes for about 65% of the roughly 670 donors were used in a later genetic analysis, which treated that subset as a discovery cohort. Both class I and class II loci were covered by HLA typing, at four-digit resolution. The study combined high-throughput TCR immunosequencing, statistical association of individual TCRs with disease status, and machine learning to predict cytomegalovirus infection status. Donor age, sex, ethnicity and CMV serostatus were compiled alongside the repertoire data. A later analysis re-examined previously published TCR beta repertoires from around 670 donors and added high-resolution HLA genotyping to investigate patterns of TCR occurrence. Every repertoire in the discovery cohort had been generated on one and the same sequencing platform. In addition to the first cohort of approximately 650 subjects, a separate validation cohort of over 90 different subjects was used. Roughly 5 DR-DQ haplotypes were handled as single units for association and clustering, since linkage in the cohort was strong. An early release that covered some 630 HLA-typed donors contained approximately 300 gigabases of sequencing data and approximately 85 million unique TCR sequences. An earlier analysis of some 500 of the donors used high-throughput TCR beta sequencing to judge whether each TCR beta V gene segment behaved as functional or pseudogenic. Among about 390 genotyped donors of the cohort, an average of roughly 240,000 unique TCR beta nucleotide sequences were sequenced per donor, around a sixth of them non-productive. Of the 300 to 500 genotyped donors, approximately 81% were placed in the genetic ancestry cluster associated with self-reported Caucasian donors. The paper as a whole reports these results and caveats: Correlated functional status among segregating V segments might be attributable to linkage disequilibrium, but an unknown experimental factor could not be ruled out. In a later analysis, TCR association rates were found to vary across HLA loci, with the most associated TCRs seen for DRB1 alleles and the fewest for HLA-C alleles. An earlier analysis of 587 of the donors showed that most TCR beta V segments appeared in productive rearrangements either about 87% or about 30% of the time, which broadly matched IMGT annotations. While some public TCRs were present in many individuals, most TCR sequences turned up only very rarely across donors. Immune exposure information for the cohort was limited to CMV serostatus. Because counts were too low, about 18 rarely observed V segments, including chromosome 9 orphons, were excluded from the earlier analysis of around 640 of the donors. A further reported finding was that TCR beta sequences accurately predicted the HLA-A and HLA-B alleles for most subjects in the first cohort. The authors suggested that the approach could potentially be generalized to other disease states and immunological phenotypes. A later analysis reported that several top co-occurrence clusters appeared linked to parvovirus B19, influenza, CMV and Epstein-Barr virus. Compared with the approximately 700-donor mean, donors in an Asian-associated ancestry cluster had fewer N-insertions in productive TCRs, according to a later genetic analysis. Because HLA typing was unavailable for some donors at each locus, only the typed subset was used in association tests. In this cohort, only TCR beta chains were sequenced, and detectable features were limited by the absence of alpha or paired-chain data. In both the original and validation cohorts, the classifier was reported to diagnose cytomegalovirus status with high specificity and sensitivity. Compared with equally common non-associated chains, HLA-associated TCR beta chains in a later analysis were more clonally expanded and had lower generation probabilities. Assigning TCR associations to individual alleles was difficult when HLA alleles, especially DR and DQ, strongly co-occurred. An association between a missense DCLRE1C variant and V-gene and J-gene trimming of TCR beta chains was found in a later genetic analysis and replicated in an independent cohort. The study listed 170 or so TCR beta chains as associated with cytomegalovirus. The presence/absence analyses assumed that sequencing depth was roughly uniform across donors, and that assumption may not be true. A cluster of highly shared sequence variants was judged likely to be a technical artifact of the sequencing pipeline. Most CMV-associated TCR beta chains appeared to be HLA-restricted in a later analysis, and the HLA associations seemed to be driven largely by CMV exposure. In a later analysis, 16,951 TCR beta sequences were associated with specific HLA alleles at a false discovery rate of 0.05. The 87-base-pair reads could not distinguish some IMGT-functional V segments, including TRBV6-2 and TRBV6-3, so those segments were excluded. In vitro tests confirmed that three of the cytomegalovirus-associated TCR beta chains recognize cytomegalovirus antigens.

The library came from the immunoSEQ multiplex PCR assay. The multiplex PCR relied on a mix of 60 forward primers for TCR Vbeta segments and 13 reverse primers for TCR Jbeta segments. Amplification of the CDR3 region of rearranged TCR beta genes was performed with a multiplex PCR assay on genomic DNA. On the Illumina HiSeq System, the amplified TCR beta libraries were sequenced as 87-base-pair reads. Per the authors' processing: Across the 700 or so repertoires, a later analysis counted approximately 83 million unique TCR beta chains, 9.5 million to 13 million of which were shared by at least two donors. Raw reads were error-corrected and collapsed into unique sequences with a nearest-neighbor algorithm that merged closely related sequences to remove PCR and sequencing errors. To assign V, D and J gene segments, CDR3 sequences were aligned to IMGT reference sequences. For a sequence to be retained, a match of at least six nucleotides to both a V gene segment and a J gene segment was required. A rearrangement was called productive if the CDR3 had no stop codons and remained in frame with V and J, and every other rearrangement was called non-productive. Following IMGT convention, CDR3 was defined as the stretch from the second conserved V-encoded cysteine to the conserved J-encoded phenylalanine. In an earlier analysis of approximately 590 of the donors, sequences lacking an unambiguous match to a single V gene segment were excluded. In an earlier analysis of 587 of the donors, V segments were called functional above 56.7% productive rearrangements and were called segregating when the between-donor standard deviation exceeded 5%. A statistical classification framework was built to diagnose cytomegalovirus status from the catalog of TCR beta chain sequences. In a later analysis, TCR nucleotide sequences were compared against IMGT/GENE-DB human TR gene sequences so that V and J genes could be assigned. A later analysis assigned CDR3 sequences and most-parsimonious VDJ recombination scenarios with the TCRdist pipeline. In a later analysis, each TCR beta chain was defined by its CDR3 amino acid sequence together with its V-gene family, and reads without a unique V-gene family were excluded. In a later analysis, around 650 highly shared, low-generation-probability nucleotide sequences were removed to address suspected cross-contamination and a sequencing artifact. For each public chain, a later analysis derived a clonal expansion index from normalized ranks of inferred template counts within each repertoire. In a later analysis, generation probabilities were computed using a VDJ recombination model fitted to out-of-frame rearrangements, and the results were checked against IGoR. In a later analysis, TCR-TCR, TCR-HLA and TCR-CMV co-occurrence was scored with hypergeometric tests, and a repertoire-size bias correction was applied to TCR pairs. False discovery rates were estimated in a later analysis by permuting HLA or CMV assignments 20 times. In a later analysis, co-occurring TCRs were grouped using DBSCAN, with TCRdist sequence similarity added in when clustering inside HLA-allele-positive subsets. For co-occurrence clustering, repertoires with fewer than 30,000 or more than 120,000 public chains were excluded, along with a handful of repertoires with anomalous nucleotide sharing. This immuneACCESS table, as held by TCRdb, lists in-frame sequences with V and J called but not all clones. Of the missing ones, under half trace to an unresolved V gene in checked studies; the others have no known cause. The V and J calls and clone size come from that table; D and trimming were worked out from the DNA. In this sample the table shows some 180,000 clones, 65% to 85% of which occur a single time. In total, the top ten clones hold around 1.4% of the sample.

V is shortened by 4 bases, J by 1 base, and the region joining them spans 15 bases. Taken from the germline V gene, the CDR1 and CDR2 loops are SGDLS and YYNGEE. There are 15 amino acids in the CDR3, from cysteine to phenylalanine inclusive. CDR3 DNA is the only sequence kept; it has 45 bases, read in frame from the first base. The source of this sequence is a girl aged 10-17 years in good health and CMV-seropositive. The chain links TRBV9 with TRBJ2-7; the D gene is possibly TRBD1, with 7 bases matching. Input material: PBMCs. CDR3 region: CASSPQGGPSYEQYF. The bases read TGTGCCAGCAGCCCTCAGGGGGGCCCATCCTACGAGCAGTACTTC.